This TCR beta chain was obtained from a study of T-cell memory formation after mild COVID-19. Points from the study as a whole: Clones that got smaller from day 15 to 85 had even CD4/CD8, while clones growing later tipped toward CD4+.

The CDR3 has 14 amino acids. Germline V CDR1 and CDR2: MNHEY, SVGAGI. The V and J ends lost 2 bases and 4 bases respectively, with 11 bases between them. Notes on this clonotype: Its target is not known.

TCRdb passed the 5' RACE reads through MiXCR, listing each CDR3 protein once. This sample has some 250,000 distinct CDR3 sequences, with more than 15% found just once. The source material was PBMCs or a T cell subset sorted from them (not recorded which). This chain joins TRBV6-5 and TRBJ1-1; D uncertain. This receptor was obtained from a man aged 18 to 30 who had mild COVID-19 (a few samples of this study predate the infection). Cell type and time point are not known. The CDR3 region is CASSYGRTPTEAFF. Here the CDR3 DNA reads TGTGCCAGCAGTTACGGTAGGACTCCCACTGAAGCTTTCTTT.